This TCR beta chain was captured in a study of cytomegalovirus exposure and HLA in healthy donors. Study observations and caveats: A later examination showed that TCR association rates differed by HLA locus, with DRB1 most and HLA-C fewest. Per a prior analysis, the majority of TCR beta V segments were productive roughly 90% or roughly 30% of the time.

In the case of this clone: The target antigen is unknown.

The length of the CDR3 is 12 residues. Trimming cost V 6 bases and J 10 bases; bases outside gene matches: 5. The germline CDR1 and CDR2 sequences are MNHEY and SVGAGI. Primers for the PCR totalled 60 Vbeta and 13 Jbeta. Sequencing was performed with immunoSEQ multiplex PCR; in TCRdb, only in-frame clones are kept and a portion is missing. This repertoire includes approximately 180,000 clones. Sequencing input: PBMCs. The rearrangement uses TRBV6-5 and TRBJ2-1; 8 positions agree with TRBD1. The clonotype comes from a man under 40 in good health and CMV-seronegative. CDR3 coding DNA: TGTGCCAGCAGGACTGGGGACAGGGAGCAGTTCTTC. Its protein is CASRTGDREQFF.